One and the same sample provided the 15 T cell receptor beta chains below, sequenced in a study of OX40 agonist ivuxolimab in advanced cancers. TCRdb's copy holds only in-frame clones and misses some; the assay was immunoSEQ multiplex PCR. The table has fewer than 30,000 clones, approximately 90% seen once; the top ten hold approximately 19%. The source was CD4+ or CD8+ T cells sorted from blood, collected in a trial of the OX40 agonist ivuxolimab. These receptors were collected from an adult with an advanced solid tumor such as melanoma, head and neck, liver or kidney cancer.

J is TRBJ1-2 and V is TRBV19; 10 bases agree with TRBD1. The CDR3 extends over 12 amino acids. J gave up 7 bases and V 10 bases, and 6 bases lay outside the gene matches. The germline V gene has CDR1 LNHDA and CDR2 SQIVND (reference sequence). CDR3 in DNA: TGTGCCATGGACAGGGGGGATGGTGGCTACACCTTC. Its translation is CAMDRGDGGYTF.

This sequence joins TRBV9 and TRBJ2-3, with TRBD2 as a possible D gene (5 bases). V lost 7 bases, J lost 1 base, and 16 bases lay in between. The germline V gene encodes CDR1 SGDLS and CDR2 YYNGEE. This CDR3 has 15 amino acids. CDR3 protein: CASGLGERGTDTQYF. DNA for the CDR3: TGTGCCAGCGGGCTCGGGGAAAGGGGCACAGATACGCAGTATTTT. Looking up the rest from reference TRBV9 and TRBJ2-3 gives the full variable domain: DSGVTQTPKHLITATGQRVTLRCSPRSGDLSVYWYQQSLDQGLQFLIQYYNGEERAKGNILERFSAQQFPDLHSELNLSSLELGDSALYFCASGLGERGTDTQYFGPGTRLTVL.

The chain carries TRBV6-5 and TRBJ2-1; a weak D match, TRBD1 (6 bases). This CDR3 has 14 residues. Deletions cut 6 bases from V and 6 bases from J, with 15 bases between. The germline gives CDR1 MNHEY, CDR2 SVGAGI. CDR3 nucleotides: TGTGCCAGCAGCGTATGGGCCAGGGGCAATGAGCAGTTCTTC. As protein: CASSVWARGNEQFF.

CDR3 DNA sequence: TGTGCCAGTTTCAACAGGGCCCACACTGAAGCTTTCTTT. Translating it yields CASFNRAHTEAFF. The chain uses TRBV19 and TRBJ1-1, with D perhaps matching TRBD1 (6 bases). V lost 8 bases and J 3 bases, leaving 13 bases between the germline ends. This CDR3 comprises 13 residues. Germline V gives CDR1 LNHDA, CDR2 SQIVND (reference sequence).

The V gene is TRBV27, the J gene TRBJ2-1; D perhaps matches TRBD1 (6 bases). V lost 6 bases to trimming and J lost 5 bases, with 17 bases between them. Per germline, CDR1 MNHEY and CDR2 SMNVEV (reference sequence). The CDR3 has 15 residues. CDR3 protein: CASRFLGGGHNEQFF. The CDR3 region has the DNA TGTGCCAGCAGGTTTCTTGGGGGCGGACACAATGAGCAGTTCTTC.

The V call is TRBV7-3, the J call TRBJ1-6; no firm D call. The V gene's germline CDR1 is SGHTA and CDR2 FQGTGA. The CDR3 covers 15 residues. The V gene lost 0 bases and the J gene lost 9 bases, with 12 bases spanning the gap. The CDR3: CASSLTGSLSSPLHF. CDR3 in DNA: TGTGCCAGCAGCTTAACAGGGTCACTTAGTTCACCCCTCCACTTT. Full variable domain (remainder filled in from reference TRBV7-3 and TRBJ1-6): GAGVSQTPSNKVTEKGKYVELRCDPISGHTALYWYRQSLGQGPEFLIYFQGTGAADDSGLPNDRFFAVRPEGSVSTLKIQRTERGDSAVYLCASSLTGSLSSPLHFGNGTRLTVT.

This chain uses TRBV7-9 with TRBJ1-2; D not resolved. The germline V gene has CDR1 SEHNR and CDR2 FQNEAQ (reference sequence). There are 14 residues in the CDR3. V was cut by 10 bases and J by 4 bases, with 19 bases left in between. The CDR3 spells CATDGFLRSYGYTF. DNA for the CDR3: TGTGCCACAGACGGATTCTTGCGATCCTATGGCTACACCTTC. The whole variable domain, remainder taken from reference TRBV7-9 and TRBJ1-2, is DTGVSQNPRHKITKRGQNVTFRCDPISEHNRLYWYRQTLGQGPEFLTYFQNEAQLEKSRLLSDRFSAERPKGSFSTLEIQRTEQGDSAMYLCATDGFLRSYGYTFGSGTRLTVV.

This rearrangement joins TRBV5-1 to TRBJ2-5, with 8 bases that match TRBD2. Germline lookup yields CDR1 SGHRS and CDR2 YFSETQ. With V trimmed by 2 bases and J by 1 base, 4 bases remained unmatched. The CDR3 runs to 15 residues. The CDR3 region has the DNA TGCGCCAGCAGCTTAAACGGGGGGGCCCAAGAGACCCAGTACTTC. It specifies CASSLNGGAQETQYF. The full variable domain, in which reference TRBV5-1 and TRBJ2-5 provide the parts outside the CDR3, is KAGVTQTPRYLIKTRGQQVTLSCSPISGHRSVSWYQQTPGQGLQFLFEYFSETQRNKGNFPGRFSGRQFSNSRSEMNVSTLELGDSALYLCASSLNGGAQETQYFGPGTRLLVL.

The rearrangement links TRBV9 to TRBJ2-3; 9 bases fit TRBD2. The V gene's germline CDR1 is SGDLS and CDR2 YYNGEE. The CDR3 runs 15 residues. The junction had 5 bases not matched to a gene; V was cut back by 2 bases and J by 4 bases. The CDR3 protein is CASSVGSGSSDTQYF. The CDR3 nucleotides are TGTGCCAGCAGCGTGGGTAGCGGGAGTTCAGATACGCAGTATTTT.

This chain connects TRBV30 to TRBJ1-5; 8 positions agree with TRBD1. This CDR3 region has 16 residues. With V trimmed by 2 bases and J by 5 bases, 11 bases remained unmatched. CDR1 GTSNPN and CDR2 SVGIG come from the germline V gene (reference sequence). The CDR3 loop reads CAWSSPMGQEDQPQHF. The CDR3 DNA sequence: TGTGCCTGGAGTTCACCGATGGGACAGGAGGATCAGCCCCAGCATTTT.

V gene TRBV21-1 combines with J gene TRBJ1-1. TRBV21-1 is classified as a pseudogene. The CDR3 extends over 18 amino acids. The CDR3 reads CASSKWGRCPAISGPAFF. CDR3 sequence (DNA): TGTGCCAGCAGCAAATGGGGCAGGTGCCCAGCGATCTCGGGACCTGCTTTCTTT.

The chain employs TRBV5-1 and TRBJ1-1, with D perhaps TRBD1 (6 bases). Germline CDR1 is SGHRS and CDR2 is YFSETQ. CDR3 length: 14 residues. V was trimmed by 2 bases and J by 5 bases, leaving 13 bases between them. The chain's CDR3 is CASSFGTKWTEAFF. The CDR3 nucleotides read TGCGCCAGCAGCTTCGGGACAAAGTGGACTGAAGCTTTCTTT.

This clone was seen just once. The CDR3 DNA reads TGCAGCGTTTTTACAGGGGGCAGCGGCACTGAAGCTTTCTTT. Translating gives CSVFTGGSGTEAFF. The chain combines TRBV29-1 with TRBJ1-1; 9 positions agree with TRBD1. After removal of 5 bases from V and 4 bases from J, the junction contained 8 bases not matched to a gene. Germline loops: CDR1 SQVTM, CDR2 ANQGSEA. The CDR3 is made up of 14 amino acids.

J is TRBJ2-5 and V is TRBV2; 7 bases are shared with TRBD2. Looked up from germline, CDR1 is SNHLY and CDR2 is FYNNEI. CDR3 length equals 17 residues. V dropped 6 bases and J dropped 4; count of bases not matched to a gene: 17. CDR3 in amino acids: CASSDPSRGRAPETQYF. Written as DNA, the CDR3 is TGTGCCAGCAGCGATCCTTCTAGAGGGAGGGCCCCAGAGACCCAGTACTTC.

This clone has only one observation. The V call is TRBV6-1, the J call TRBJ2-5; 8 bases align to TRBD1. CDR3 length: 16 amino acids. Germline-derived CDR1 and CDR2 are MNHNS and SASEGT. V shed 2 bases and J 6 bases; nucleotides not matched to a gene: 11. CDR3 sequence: CASSELTGVGHKTQYF. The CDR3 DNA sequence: TGTGCCAGCAGTGAACTGACAGGGGTTGGTCATAAGACCCAGTACTTC.